The T cell receptor beta chain described here comes from a study of radiotherapy plus CTLA-4 blockade in lung cancer. Study-wide results and caveats: The best predictor of response was reported to be early blood T cell clone dynamics, with interferon-beta. An expansion of tumor-derived TCR clones occurred in blood after radiotherapy plus ipilimumab.

This table comes from immunoSEQ multiplex PCR, and its TCRdb copy is limited to in-frame clones, with some not included. The data show some 110,000 clones, 70% to 90% seen once. This CDR3 is 15 amino acids long. Per the germline V gene, CDR1 is SGHTA and CDR2 is FQGTGA. Trimming left V 5 bases short and J 6 bases short, with 20 bases between. This clone was found once. Its specificity is not known. Focal radiation plus CTLA-4 blockade with ipilimumab was given to patients with chemo-refractory metastatic non-small-cell lung cancer. The source material was peripheral blood, sampled from a patient treated with radiotherapy plus ipilimumab. V and J are TRBV7-3 and TRBJ2-7; a possible D gene is TRBD1 (6 bases). The TCR originated in a human donor with non-small cell lung cancer that progressed on radiotherapy plus ipilimumab. The chain's CDR3 is CASSLYRVGQSEQYF. The CDR3 DNA reads TGTGCCAGCAGCCTTTACAGGGTGGGGCAAAGCGAGCAGTACTTC.